This is a list of T cell receptor beta chains from one sample in a study of T-cell reconstitution after alpha-beta-depleted transplantation in children. Each CDR3 protein is one row after TCRdb ran MiXCR on the PCR reads. The sample records 610,000 or so distinct CDR3 sequences, over 25% being singletons. Specimen: PBMCs, collected before TCRalphabeta/CD19-depleted stem cell transplant. Source of these receptors: a boy under two years old with Wiskott-Aldrich syndrome, due to receive a stem cell transplant. Each CDR3 is given with its conserved first and last residue. D genes are given only for firm matches. The size of a clone is reported for some rows only, either as once, few or many, or as a class for expanded clones.

TRBV14,TRBD1,TRBJ2-5,few,TGTGCCAGCAGCCCCCGACAGGGTGGAGAGACCCAGTACTTC,CASSPRQGGETQYF
TRBV29-1,-,TRBJ2-1,few,TGCAGCGGGAAGACAGGCGATCAGTTCTTC,CSGKTGDQFF
TRBV27,TRBD1,TRBJ1-5,-,TGTGCCAGCACAGGGGGATTAGACCAGCCCCAGCATTTT,CASTGGLDQPQHF
TRBV20-1,TRBD1,TRBJ2-1,-,TGCAGTGCTACTACGGGGACAGACTACAATGAGCAGTTCTTC,CSATTGTDYNEQFF
TRBV5-6,-,TRBJ2-7,-,TGTGCCAGCAGCTTCTGGGGGGGGCTCGAGCAGTACTTC,CASSFWGGLEQYF
TRBV12-3/TRBV12-4,TRBD1,TRBJ1-6,-,TGTGCCAGCAGTTTGACAGGGGCACGTAATTCACCCCTCCACTTT,CASSLTGARNSPLHF
TRBV11-2,-,TRBJ2-7,-,TGTGCCAGCAGCTTACTACTTCCCGACGAGCAGTACTTC,CASSLLLPDEQYF
TRBV11-2,-,TRBJ2-3,-,TGTGCCAGCAGCTTTACAGGCAGCACAGATACGCAGTATTTT,CASSFTGSTDTQYF
TRBV4-1,-,TRBJ2-5,few,TGCGCCAGCAGCCAACAAATAGGGCCGCAAGAGACCCAGTACTTC,CASSQQIGPQETQYF
TRBV6-2/TRBV6-3,TRBD2,TRBJ2-1,-,TGTGCCAGCAGACGACTAGCGGTATACAATGAGCAGTTCTTC,CASRRLAVYNEQFF
TRBV29-1,-,TRBJ2-5,few,TGCAGCGTTGAAAGGGCAGGGTTGAAGGGGGAGACCCAGTACTTC,CSVERAGLKGETQYF
TRBV30,TRBD1,TRBJ2-7,few,TGTGCCTGGAGTTTGGGACAGGGGTATTTCGAGCAGTACTTC,CAWSLGQGYFEQYF
TRBV5-1,-,TRBJ2-2,-,TGCGCCAGCAGCTCTGAGAGGGTCCCCGGGGAGCTGTTTTTT,CASSSERVPGELFF
TRBV20-1,-,TRBJ2-1,few,TGCAGTGCTAGTATTCCTTTTGAGCAGTTCTTC,CSASIPFEQFF
TRBV29-1,TRBD2,TRBJ2-1,-,TGCAGCGAAACTAGCGGGAGAAATGAGCAGTTCTTC,CSETSGRNEQFF
TRBV7-9,-,TRBJ1-1,few,TGTGCCAGCAGCTTAGCCAGTGTCTCGGCGGGAGTAGCTTTCTTT,CASSLASVSAGVAFF
TRBV7-2,-,TRBJ2-2,few,TGTGCCAGCAGCTTAGCCGGAGGCGCCGGGGAGCTGTTTTTT,CASSLAGGAGELFF
TRBV6-1,-,TRBJ2-1,few,TGTGCCAGCAGTGATGATTCCTGGGCGGGGCAGTTCTTC,CASSDDSWAGQFF
TRBV5-5,TRBD2,TRBJ2-2,few,TGTGCCAGCAGCTACCTAGCGGGAGAGGCCACCGGGGAGCTGTTTTTT,CASSYLAGEATGELFF
TRBV18,-,TRBJ1-1,few,TGTGCCAGCTCACCGATGGAGAACACTGAAGCTTTCTTT,CASSPMENTEAFF
TRBV29-1,TRBD2,TRBJ2-1,-,TGCAGCGGGTTGGGGGGGGGCTACAATGAGCAGTTCTTC,CSGLGGGYNEQFF
TRBV12-3/TRBV12-4,-,TRBJ2-2,-,TGTGCCAGCAGGCCGTTAATGTCCGGGGAGCTGTTTTTT,CASRPLMSGELFF
TRBV5-5,TRBD2,TRBJ2-7,-,TGTGCCAGCCGGAGGGAGCGGGAGCCTTCCTACGAGCAGTACTTC,CASRREREPSYEQYF
TRBV20-1,-,TRBJ2-6,few,TGCAGTGCTAGAGATCCTGGAGGGGATGGGGCCAACGTCCTGACTTTC,CSARDPGGDGANVLTF
TRBV20-1,-,TRBJ2-1,-,TGCAGTGCACCCCTTGGGCGGAACAATGAGCAGTTCTTC,CSAPLGRNNEQFF
TRBV28,-,TRBJ2-1,-,TGTGCCAGCAGTGGGCGGGGAGGCAATGAGCAGTTCTTC,CASSGRGGNEQFF
TRBV5-1,-,TRBJ1-2,few,TGCGCCAGCAGGGCCCGCTCCGGGGGTTGGGGCTACACCTTC,CASRARSGGWGYTF
TRBV2,TRBD2,TRBJ2-1,-,TGTGCCAGCAGTGAAGGGACTAGCGGGTACAATGAGCAGTTCTTC,CASSEGTSGYNEQFF
TRBV7-2,-,TRBJ2-2,few,TGTGCCAGCAGCTTAGCGCCGGCAGGGGTGACCGGGGAGCTGTTTTTT,CASSLAPAGVTGELFF
TRBV27,TRBD1,TRBJ2-6,-,TGTGCCAGCATGAACTGGGGACAGTTCTACTCTGGGGCCAACGTCCTGACTTTC,CASMNWGQFYSGANVLTF
TRBV15,TRBD2,TRBJ2-1,-,TGTGCCACCAGCGCAGGACTAGCGGGAGGGGATGAGCAGTTCTTC,CATSAGLAGGDEQFF
TRBV7-8,-,TRBJ2-1,-,TGTGCCAGCAGCTTGGTGATGGGGATAAGATACAATGAGCAGTTCTTC,CASSLVMGIRYNEQFF
TRBV5-5,-,TRBJ1-2,-,TGTGCCAGCAGCTTGATAACAGCGTTAAACTATGGCTACACCTTC,CASSLITALNYGYTF
TRBV20-1,-,TRBJ1-2,few,TGCAGTGCTACCGACTCACGGGGGGGAGGCGGCTACACCTTC,CSATDSRGGGGYTF
TRBV5-6,TRBD2,TRBJ2-1,-,TGTGCCAGCAGCATCCGACAGGGTAGCGGGAGCTTGTTTAGGAATGAGCAGTTCTTC,CASSIRQGSGSLFRNEQFF
TRBV27,TRBD2,TRBJ2-1,few,TGTGCCAGCAGTAGTCTACTAGCGGGATCCCTCAATGAGCAGTTCTTC,CASSSLLAGSLNEQFF
TRBV5-1,-,TRBJ2-7,few,TGCGCCAGCAGCCTGGGAGTTCTGGCTGTTCGATCCTACGAGCAGTACTTC,CASSLGVLAVRSYEQYF
TRBV5-6,-,TRBJ2-3,-,TGTGCCAGCAGCTTGGGCCATATCTCGGCAGATACGCAGTATTTT,CASSLGHISADTQYF
TRBV5-1,TRBD2,TRBJ2-2,-,TGCGCCAGCAGTTACTTTGCGGGAGGGCCTGCGAACACCGGGGAGCTGTTTTTT,CASSYFAGGPANTGELFF
TRBV30,TRBD2,TRBJ2-3,-,TGTGCCTGGACCAGGACTAGCGGGTCCACAGATACGCAGTATTTT,CAWTRTSGSTDTQYF
TRBV28,-,TRBJ2-1,-,TGTGCCAGCACTTTAGAATCTGCGCCAAATGAGCAGTTCTTC,CASTLESAPNEQFF
TRBV5-5,TRBD1,TRBJ1-5,-,TGTGCCAGCAGTTTTGGACAGGGGGGTCATCAGCCCCAGCATTTT,CASSFGQGGHQPQHF
TRBV27,TRBD2,TRBJ2-3,-,TGTGCCAGCAGTTCGCCGCTAGCGGATATCACAGATACGCAGTATTTT,CASSSPLADITDTQYF
TRBV10-3,TRBD1,TRBJ2-1,few,TGTGCCATCAGTGAAAACAGGGGGCGATACAATGAGCAGTTCTTC,CAISENRGRYNEQFF
TRBV7-8,TRBD2,TRBJ2-3,few,TGTGCCAGCAGCTTATTGGGACTAGTTCAGTATTTT,CASSLLGLVQYF
TRBV2,TRBD2,TRBJ2-2,-,TGTGCCAGCAGTGGTCGATCTAGCGGGAGGTTCTGGGAGCTGTTTTTT,CASSGRSSGRFWELFF
TRBV5-1,TRBD2,TRBJ2-7,few,TGCGCCAGCAGCTTGGGACTAGCGGGCCTGTCCTACGAGCAGTACTTC,CASSLGLAGLSYEQYF
TRBV6-5,TRBD1,TRBJ1-1,-,TGTGCCAGCATTTGGGGACAGGGCCCCCGAAATTCGGGAGCTTTCTTT,CASIWGQGPRNSGAFF
TRBV12-3/TRBV12-4,-,TRBJ1-1,-,TGTGCCAGCAGTTTTTGGGTGGGAGAAGCTTTCTTT,CASSFWVGEAFF
TRBV5-1,TRBD1,TRBJ2-1,-,TGCGCCAGCAGCTTACAGGGGGACTCCGACAATGAGCAGTTCTTC,CASSLQGDSDNEQFF
TRBV3-1,-,TRBJ2-7,-,TGTGCCAGCAGCCAAAGGCCAAATCGTCGTAACGAGCAGTACTTC,CASSQRPNRRNEQYF
TRBV6-5,-,TRBJ1-6,few,TGTGCCAGCAGTTTTGGGGCGCGTACCGGATCACCCCTCCACTTT,CASSFGARTGSPLHF
TRBV6-5,-,TRBJ2-1,-,TGTGCCAGCAGAAAGGGACGCGAGCAGTTCTTC,CASRKGREQFF
TRBV20-1,TRBD2,TRBJ2-3,-,TGCAGTGCCCCCCTGGCTAGCGGGAGGGCGCAGGGCACAGATACGCAGTATTTT,CSAPLASGRAQGTDTQYF
TRBV7-8,-,TRBJ2-1,-,TGTGCCAGCAGCTGGAGGACTAAAAACTACAATGAGCAGTTCTTC,CASSWRTKNYNEQFF
TRBV7-2,-,TRBJ1-5,-,TGTGCCAGCAGCTGGGGGAATCGCAATCAGCCCCAGCATTTT,CASSWGNRNQPQHF
TRBV12-3/TRBV12-4,TRBD2,TRBJ2-5,-,TGTGCCAGCACTTGGACAGGGACTAGCGGGATCATCAAAGAGACCCAGTACTTC,CASTWTGTSGIIKETQYF
TRBV7-8,-,TRBJ2-1,few,TGTGCCAGCAGCTTAGATTCCCACAATCGGGTTTGTGAGCAGTTCTTC,CASSLDSHNRVCEQFF
TRBV20-1,TRBD2,TRBJ2-5,few,TGCAGTGCTAGAGATTACGGGAGGGCCTGGGAGACCCAGTACTTC,CSARDYGRAWETQYF